This T cell receptor (beta chain) was recorded in a study of shared clonotypes between healthy human individuals. Study overall: The donor group consisted of two women and three men, aged 18 to 49.

To note about this clone: Its antigen remains unknown.

Germline values: CDR1 MDHEN, CDR2 SYDVKM. V dropped 3 bases and J dropped 10 bases, with 19 bases sitting between them. The CDR3 loop spans 15 amino acids. Study conclusions and caveats: Enrolling few donors narrowed the genetic and exposure-history diversity that was represented. Clonotype sharing levels among donors were expected to vary with sequencing depth.

Per the authors' pipeline: Junction-only sequences without quality scores were provided by ImmunoSEQ, so filtering was different. The table came from immunoSEQ multiplex PCR; TCRdb's copy has only in-frame clones and leaves some out. D and trimming were read from the DNA, whereas the V and J calls and clone size are those reported in that table. The data show 300,000 or so clones, approximately 74% seen once. The gene calls are TRBV28 and TRBJ2-1, with D maybe TRBD1 (5 bases). Material for sequencing was memory CD4+ T cells sorted from blood. This sample's subset: CD45RA-negative fraction. The receptor was isolated from a man between 25 and 39 years old in good health. The CDR3 spells CASSFVTAGLSEQFF. The CDR3 DNA is TGTGCCAGCAGTTTTGTTACGGCAGGGTTGAGCGAGCAGTTCTTC.